This T cell receptor (beta chain) came from a study of prognosis after radiotherapy for stage I lung cancer. Across the study: Ages of the 10 to 15 men and five or six women ranged roughly 53 to 84 years, median roughly 74.

CDR3 of TCR beta was amplified from genomic DNA via a two-round multiplex PCR. With primers specific to each TRBV and TRBJ gene, the first-round PCR was performed. A single record per CDR3 protein comes from TCRdb applying MiXCR to the multiplex PCR reads. This sample has fewer than 65,000 distinct CDR3 sequences, with less than 45% found just once. CDR1 and CDR2 (germline): LNHDA, SQIVND (reference sequence). The CDR3 has 17 amino acids. The V and J ends lost 6 bases and 5 bases respectively, with 25 bases between them. Without prior chemotherapy, radiotherapy or other malignancies, every patient was node-negative by CT and PET/CT. Worth noting for this clonotype: Its specificity is unknown.

Study outcomes and limitations: Gene usage, both TRBV and TRBJ, reportedly differed between patients with metastases and patients without them. Patients who went on to get distant metastases had lower Shannon entropy after stereotactic body radiation therapy.

The sequence was obtained from a donor older than 45 with non-small cell lung cancer. The chain carries TRBV19 and TRBJ1-1; no clear D. The sequences come from PBMCs, collected before or after stereotactic body radiation therapy (not recorded which). CDR3 bases: TGTGCCAGTAGAGTGGATGGGTCCGTTACCGGGTTTACTGAAGCTTTCTTT. Amino acids: CASRVDGSVTGFTEAFF. The whole variable domain, remainder taken from reference TRBV19 and TRBJ1-1, is DGGITQSPKYLFRKEGQNVTLSCEQNLNHDAMYWYRQDPGQGLRLIYYSQIVNDFQKGDIAEGYSVSREKKESFPLTVTSAQKNPTAFYLCASRVDGSVTGFTEAFFGQGTRLTVV.